This is a list of T cell receptor beta chains from one sample in a study of radiation and T cells in renal cell carcinoma. Measured with immunoSEQ multiplex PCR; TCRdb has only the in-frame clones, and not every one. The table includes several thousand clones, around 53% detected once. This specimen consisted of tumor tissue, obtained from a patient whose treatment included radiotherapy and nephrectomy. The receptors were gathered from a man in his sixties with renal cell carcinoma. The conserved cysteine and the conserved F or W are not part of the CDR3 here. A D gene is named only where the DNA matches it firmly. Not every row has a clone size; where given, it reads once, few, many or a size class.

>TRBD1|TRBV5-8|TRBJ2-7|.
ASSPRQGPPYEQY
>.|TRBV11-2|TRBJ2-2|.
ASSTDSNTGELF
>.|TRBV4-2|TRBJ2-7|.
ASSLKPYEQY
>TRBD2|TRBV10-3|TRBJ2-5|.
AISDGTSGRAQETQY
>TRBD2|TRBV27|TRBJ2-3|.
ASSRRLAVQLTDTQY
>TRBD1|TRBV4-1|TRBJ1-2|.
ASRGTGGNGYT
>.|TRBV7-2|TRBJ1-2|.
ASSYGGLRGRGGYT
>.|TRBV2|TRBJ2-1|once
ASSGPARDANPGNEQF
>.|TRBV6-1|TRBJ1-5|.
ASIRSEDILQPQH
>.|TRBV6-1|TRBJ1-1|.
ASSARTGNTEAF
>.|TRBV4-1|TRBJ1-2|medium-sized
ASSGETVYGYT
>TRBD2|TRBV9|TRBJ2-7|.
ASSVAPGTSGTEQY
>.|TRBV5-3|TRBJ2-7|.
ASSQDGEEQY
>.|TRBV9|TRBJ2-1|.
ASSVAGTLSYNEQF
>.|TRBV5-4|TRBJ1-1|few
ASSLARRPPEAF
>.|TRBV2|TRBJ2-3|.
ASSETWLITDTQY
>TRBD1|TRBV6-1|TRBJ2-7|few
ASSVDRGEQY
>.|TRBV19|TRBJ2-1|.
ASSTPRGREF
>.|TRBV27|TRBJ1-2|medium-sized
ASSLFPDSFYGYT
>.|TRBV5-1|TRBJ2-7|few
ASSLKDGSPTYEQY
>TRBD1|TRBV7-2|TRBJ2-1|few
ASSLTGGSYNEQF
>TRBD1|TRBV28|TRBJ1-4|.
ASSFGTGRGEKLF
>.|TRBV5-5|TRBJ2-2|.
ASSSGTLNTGELF
>.|TRBV7-4|TRBJ1-1|.
ASSVDMNTEAF
>TRBD1|TRBV6-1|TRBJ1-4|.
ASRTGARNEKLF
>TRBD2|TRBV11-1|TRBJ2-3|once
ASSYLTSGSADTQY
>.|TRBV7-8|TRBJ1-4|few
ASSLRDTNEKLF
>TRBD2|TRBV19|TRBJ2-2|.
ASSRLAGTGELF
>.|TRBV5-1|TRBJ1-1|.
ASSLEGAATNTEAF
>.|TRBV7-8|TRBJ2-7|.
ASSLGTVYEQY
>.|TRBV2|TRBJ2-7|.
ASSPDGPYEQY
>TRBD1|TRBV28|TRBJ1-2|few
ASRLPTGWGYT
>TRBD1|TRBV19|TRBJ2-3|.
ASSPYGTGGGDTQY
>.|TRBV5-1|TRBJ1-1|.
ASSLVAGRNTEAF
>TRBD2|TRBV11-2|TRBJ2-7|.
ASRNRAGGGPYEQY
>.|TRBV6-1|TRBJ1-2|medium-sized
ASSEQGNYGYT
>.|TRBV11-2|TRBJ1-1|.
ASSLVIRGPPEAF
>.|TRBV5-6|TRBJ2-7|.
ASSFPQGDEQY
>TRBD1|TRBV5-1|TRBJ2-7|few
ASSLPGTDQEY
>TRBD1|TRBV6-6|TRBJ1-1|.
ASSPSGQGATEAF
>TRBD1|TRBV7-2|TRBJ2-4|.
ASRWTGNGDIQY
>.|TRBV13|TRBJ1-2|few
ASSLERGDGYT
>TRBD2|TRBV11-3|TRBJ2-7|.
ASSTRSNSGRVYEQY
>TRBD2|TRBV28|TRBJ2-7|.
ASSGTSGGLYEQY
>.|TRBV10-3|TRBJ1-1|.
AISETAGQNTEAF
>.|TRBV18|TRBJ2-6|medium-sized
ASSPGAGLSGANVLT
>TRBD1|TRBV23-1|TRBJ1-4|.
ASSQGGHPNEKLF
>.|TRBV7-8|TRBJ1-2|.
ASSLVGTRIFNTGYT
>.|TRBV19|TRBJ1-2|.
ASIPGTLTNYGYT
>TRBD1|TRBV6-1|TRBJ2-7|.
ASSDWDRGGYEQY
>.|TRBV5-4|TRBJ1-2|.
ASSLYRTDGYT
>.|TRBV19|TRBJ1-3|.
ASGGALRFGNTIY
>TRBD2|TRBV27|TRBJ2-7|.
ASSFSLAGYEQY
>.|TRBV5-6|TRBJ2-7|.
ASSSESYEQY
>.|TRBV28|TRBJ1-5|medium-sized
ASSWGREIQPQH
>TRBD1|TRBV7-2|TRBJ1-5|.
ASSLAQGMDQPQH
>TRBD1|TRBV7-2|TRBJ2-7|few
ASSQRTGTDYEQY
>TRBD1|TRBV30|TRBJ1-3|.
AYTGDSGNTIY
>.|TRBV7-9|TRBJ1-3|.
ASSQRGLAGNTIY
>TRBD2|TRBV19|.|.
ASSIDGAGDYEQY